These T cell receptor beta chains were read from a single sample in a study of blood T cell repertoires in COVID-19. TCRdb's copy holds only in-frame clones and misses some; the assay was immunoSEQ multiplex PCR. In the table there are about 170,000 clones, around 80% of which are singletons. The specimen was peripheral blood. The receptors derive from a woman aged 70-85 years with COVID-19, enrolled during active disease. CDR3s include the opening cysteine and the closing phenylalanine or tryptophan. A D gene is named only where the DNA matches it firmly. Not all rows give a size; the values are once, few, many and, for expanded clones, a class.

clone size | J gene | D gene | V gene | CDR3 DNA | CDR3 protein
- | TRBJ2-1 | - | TRBV30 | TGTGCCTGGAGATGGGGGCAGGGACTATACTACAATGAGCAGTTCTTC | CAWRWGQGLYYNEQFF
once | TRBJ1-5 | - | TRBV28 | TGTGCCAGCAGACCCCCAGGCTCTTATCAGCCCCAGCATTTT | CASRPPGSYQPQHF
- | TRBJ2-1 | TRBD2 | TRBV15 | TGTGCCACCAGCAGAGATGGGCTAGCGGGGGGAATAAATGAGCAGTTCTTC | CATSRDGLAGGINEQFF
- | TRBJ2-1 | - | TRBV5-4 | TGTGCCAGCAGCTTGGCGGGGGGCCCCCGCCATGAGCAGTTCTTC | CASSLAGGPRHEQFF
- | TRBJ1-1 | - | TRBV5-1 | TGCGCCAGTAACGAACAGGGAGGGATGAACACTGAAGCTTTCTTT | CASNEQGGMNTEAFF
- | TRBJ2-5 | TRBD2 | TRBV7-2 | TGTGCCAGCAGCCGCAATCTAGCGGGAGGCGAGACCCAGTACTTC | CASSRNLAGGETQYF
- | TRBJ1-2 | - | TRBV9 | TGTGCCAGCAGGGGAGCTAACTATGGCTACACCTTC | CASRGANYGYTF
- | TRBJ2-7 | - | TRBV12-3/TRBV12-4 | TGTGCCAGCAGTTTAGGCAGGGGAACTGAGCAGTACTTC | CASSLGRGTEQYF
- | TRBJ2-1 | TRBD2 | TRBV7-8 | TGTGCCAGCATGCGCCTAGCGGGGGGCCTCGATGAGCAGTTCTTC | CASMRLAGGLDEQFF
- | TRBJ2-3 | - | TRBV11-2 | TGTGCCAGCAGCTTAGACGGGGTTACGCAGTATTTT | CASSLDGVTQYF
- | TRBJ2-7 | - | TRBV7-2 | TGTGCCAGCAGCTGGGACCTACGGGGGGAGCAGTACTTC | CASSWDLRGEQYF
- | TRBJ1-2 | TRBD1 | TRBV5-5 | TGTGCCAGCAGCTTGGTCGGACAGGCGAACTATGGCTACACCTTC | CASSLVGQANYGYTF
- | TRBJ1-5 | TRBD1 | TRBV6-6 | TGTGCCAGCAATCGACCCAGCCCGCACAGGGGGAGCAATCAGCCCCAGCATTTT | CASNRPSPHRGSNQPQHF